The 11 T cell receptor beta chains in this list originate from one sample, sequenced in a study of response to subunit inactivated influenza vaccine. TCRdb re-analysed the RT-PCR reads in MiXCR, keeping a single row per CDR3 protein. The repertoire has approximately 480,000 distinct CDR3 sequences, 9.5% to 13% of them found once; the top ten carry more than 10%. The sample consisted of PBMCs from blood, taken 35 to 45 days after vaccination. The receptors originated from a man between 50 and 59 years old who received an inactivated influenza vaccine.

The CDR3 sequence: CSVEDLWTGGATDTQYF. Written as DNA, the CDR3 is TGCAGCGTTGAAGATCTTTGGACAGGGGGCGCAACAGATACGCAGTATTTT. The V gene is TRBV29-1, the J gene TRBJ2-3; 11 bases are shared with TRBD1. The CDR3 extends over 17 amino acids. Germline V gene sequence: CDR1 SQVTM, CDR2 ANQGSEA. After removal of 0 bases from V and 3 bases from J, the junction contained 8 bases not matched to a gene.

This chain joins TRBV12-3 or TRBV12-4 and TRBJ1-4; possibly TRBD1 for D (5 bases). V dropped 5 bases and J dropped 8 bases, with 15 bases sitting between them. This CDR3 contains 14 residues. The CDR3 DNA reads as TGTGCCAGCAGTCCAACAGGCCCTATAGAAAAACTGTTTTTT. Amino acid sequence: CASSPTGPIEKLFF.

This clonotype occurred a few times. The chain uses TRBV14 and TRBJ2-7; 8 bases fit TRBD2. CDR3 size: 15 residues. CDR1 is SGHDN and CDR2 is FVKESK in the germline V gene. Trimming cost V 3 bases and J 2 bases; bases outside gene matches: 6. CDR3 coding DNA: TGTGCCAGCAGCCATAGTGCGGGAGGCGCCTACGAGCAGTACTTC. Translating gives CASSHSAGGAYEQYF.

The V gene is TRBV20-1, the J gene TRBJ1-2; 10 positions agree with TRBD1. The trim removed 6 bases at V and 8 bases at J, leaving 9 bases unmatched. CDR3 length equals 13 residues. The germline gives CDR1 DFQATT, CDR2 SNEGSKA (reference sequence). This CDR3 reads CSARTDRGKGYTF. DNA for the CDR3: TGCAGTGCAAGAACGGACAGGGGGAAAGGCTACACCTTC.

This clonotype was detected a few times. The J gene is TRBJ2-1, the V gene TRBV7-3; 9 bases map to TRBD2. V lost 2 bases, J lost 7 bases, and 3 bases stayed unmatched. CDR3 length equals 14 residues. Germline CDR1 and CDR2: SGHTA and FQGTGA. CDR3 protein: CASSLQSGRNEQFF. CDR3 DNA sequence: TGTGCCAGCAGCTTACAAAGCGGGAGGAATGAGCAGTTCTTC.

This clonotype showed up just a few times. The V gene is TRBV28, the J gene TRBJ2-7; D is uncertain. The CDR3 is 17 residues long. Germline values: CDR1 MDHEN, CDR2 SYDVKM. Trimming took off 5 bases at V and 0 bases at J, with 20 bases between the two ends. CDR3 nucleotide sequence: TGTGCCAGCAGTCCCGCTCACTCTGGACCGACCTCCTACGAGCAGTACTTC. This codes for CASSPAHSGPTSYEQYF.

This clonotype was observed a few times. The rearrangement joins TRBV11-2 to TRBJ2-4; possible D gene TRBD1, 6 bases. CDR1 SGHAT and CDR2 FQNNGV come from the germline V gene. With 5 bases removed from V and 8 bases from J, the gap between germline ends came to 16 bases. The CDR3 has 14 residues. CDR3 protein: CASSHNTGSDIQYF. The CDR3 bases are TGTGCCAGCAGCCACAATACAGGGTCGGACATTCAGTACTTC.

This clonotype turned up a few times. The genes are TRBV11-2 and TRBJ2-7; D gene unclear. CDR1 SGHAT and CDR2 FQNNGV come from the germline V gene. The V gene lost 1 base and the J gene lost 3 bases, with 13 bases spanning the gap. CDR3 length: 15 residues. The CDR3 DNA follows: TGTGCCAGCAGCTTAGTCGGGCAGGCCCACTACGAGCAGTACTTC. Protein: CASSLVGQAHYEQYF.

This clonotype was seen more than once but under ten times. V gene TRBV20-1 combines with J gene TRBJ1-1, with no clear D. The V and J ends lost 5 bases and 2 bases respectively, with 15 bases between them. CDR3 length: 14 amino acids. Germline assignment: CDR1 DFQATT and CDR2 SNEGSKA (reference sequence). CDR3 coding DNA: TGCAGTGCTTTCCAGCCACCAGCCAACACTGAAGCTTTCTTT. Protein: CSAFQPPANTEAFF.

This clonotype was counted a few times. The rearrangement links TRBV20-1 to TRBJ1-3; D is perhaps TRBD1 (6 bases). Germline V gene data show CDR1 as DFQATT and CDR2 as SNEGSKA (reference sequence). This CDR3 is built from 14 residues. Trimming left V 0 bases short and J 2 bases short, with 8 bases between. This CDR3 reads CSARDGGPGNTIYF. CDR3 nucleotide sequence: TGCAGTGCTAGAGATGGGGGGCCTGGAAACACCATATATTTT.

This clonotype was counted between two and nine times. The chain has TRBV28 and TRBJ2-4, with TRBD1 matching over 9 bases. The ends lost 5 bases at V and 1 base at J; junction bases unmatched: 6. The CDR3 consists of 16 residues. Looked up from germline, CDR1 is MDHEN and CDR2 is SYDVKM. The CDR3 DNA follows: TGTGCCAGCAGTCCACGGACAGGGGTGGCCAAAAACATTCAGTACTTC. It is translated as CASSPRTGVAKNIQYF.